This T cell receptor beta chain was profiled in a study of T-cell memory formation after mild COVID-19. This clonotype occurred a few times. Trimming removed 4 bases at V and 8 bases at J, with 14 bases between. The CDR3 totals 13 residues. CDR1 is MGHDK, CDR2 SYGVNS, per germline. MiXCR, applied by TCRdb to the 5' RACE reads, yields one record per CDR3 protein. The sample has about 430,000 distinct CDR3 sequences; approximately 24% are singletons. The chain links TRBV25-1 to TRBJ1-2; the D is unclear. This clonotype originated in an adult woman who had mild COVID-19 (a few samples of this study predate the infection). Cell type and time point are not known. Material for sequencing was PBMCs or a T cell subset sorted from them (not recorded which). The CDR3 DNA sequence: TGTGCCAGCAGTGCTCCGGGAGTGGGGGGCTACACCTTC. Its protein is CASSAPGVGGYTF.